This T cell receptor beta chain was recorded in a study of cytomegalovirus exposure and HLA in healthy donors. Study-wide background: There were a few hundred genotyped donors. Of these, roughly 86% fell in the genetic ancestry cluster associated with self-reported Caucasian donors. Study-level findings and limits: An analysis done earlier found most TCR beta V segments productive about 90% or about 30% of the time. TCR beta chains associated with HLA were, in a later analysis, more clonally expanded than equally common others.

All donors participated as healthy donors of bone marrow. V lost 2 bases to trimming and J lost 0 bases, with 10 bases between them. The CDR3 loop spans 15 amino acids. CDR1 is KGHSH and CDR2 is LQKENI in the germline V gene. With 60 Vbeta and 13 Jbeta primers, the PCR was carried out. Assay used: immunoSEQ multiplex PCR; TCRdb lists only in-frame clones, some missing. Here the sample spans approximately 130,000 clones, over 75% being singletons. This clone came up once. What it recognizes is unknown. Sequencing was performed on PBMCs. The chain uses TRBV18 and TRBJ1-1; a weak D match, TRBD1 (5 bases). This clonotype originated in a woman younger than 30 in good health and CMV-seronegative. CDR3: CASSPRGALNTEAFF. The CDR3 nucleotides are TGTGCCAGCTCACCAAGGGGCGCCCTGAACACTGAAGCTTTCTTT.